Below are 28 T cell receptor beta chains sequenced from a single sample in a study of blood T cell repertoires in COVID-19. The assay was immunoSEQ multiplex PCR, and TCRdb's table has in-frame clones only and misses some. Counted here are fewer than 250,000 clones, around four fifths occurring once; the ten biggest clones make up around 0.93%. Sample: peripheral blood. The receptor set was obtained from a man aged 55-75 years with COVID-19, enrolled during active disease.

The chain links TRBV2 to TRBJ2-5, with D unclear. The germline V gene has CDR1 SNHLY and CDR2 FYNNEI. CDR3 size: 11 residues. V was trimmed by 6 bases and J by 5 bases, leaving 7 bases between them. CDR3 protein: CASRRSETQYF. The CDR3 DNA reads as TGTGCCAGCAGGAGATCGGAGACCCAGTACTTC. Full variable domain (missing parts from reference TRBV2 and TRBJ2-5): EPEVTQTPSHQVTQMGQEVILRCVPISNHLYFYWYRQILGQKVEFLVSFYNNEISEKSEIFDDQFSVERPDGSNFTLKIRSTKLEDSAMYFCASRRSETQYFGPGTRLLVL.

J is TRBJ1-1 and V is TRBV6-5; D not resolved. V was pared by 6 bases and J by 3 bases, with 11 bases between. Germline V gene data show CDR1 as MNHEY and CDR2 as SVGAGI. CDR3 length equals 13 residues. The CDR3 protein is CASRRYQDTEAFF. CDR3 DNA sequence: TGTGCCAGCAGGAGATATCAGGACACTGAAGCTTTCTTT.

V gene TRBV16 combines with J gene TRBJ2-7, with D perhaps matching TRBD1 (5 bases). Germline CDR1 is KGHSY and CDR2 is FQNENV. The V end was cut by 4 bases, the J end by 2 bases, with 15 bases between. This CDR3 comprises 15 residues. The DNA of the CDR3 is TGTGCCAGCAGCCGACAGCAAGGGGTTACCTACGAGCAGTACTTC. As protein: CASSRQQGVTYEQYF.

This clone has more than one count but fewer than ten. The V and J genes are TRBV28 and TRBJ1-3; the match to TRBD1 covers 10 bases. J lost 6 bases, V lost 2 bases, and 4 bases had no gene match. This CDR3 has 15 amino acids. Germline CDR1 is MDHEN and CDR2 is SYDVKM. CDR3 coding DNA: TGTGCCAGCAGTTTAAGAGGACAGGGGGAAAACACCATATATTTT. It translates to CASSLRGQGENTIYF.

This clone has at least ten counts. The V call is TRBV12-5, the J call TRBJ2-2; perhaps TRBD1 as D (6 bases). Deletions cut 3 bases from V and 4 bases from J, with 15 bases between. This CDR3 region has 16 residues. The germline gives CDR1 LGHNT, CDR2 FRNRAP. The CDR3 loop is CASGFIRTDSTGELFF. The CDR3 DNA follows: TGTGCTAGTGGTTTTATCCGGACAGATTCCACCGGGGAGCTGTTTTTT. The full variable domain, rest sourced from reference TRBV12-5 and TRBJ2-2, is DARVTQTPRHKVTEMGQEVTMRCQPILGHNTVFWYRQTMMQGLELLAYFRNRAPLDDSGMPKDRFSAEMPDATLATLKIQPSEPRDSAVYFCASGFIRTDSTGELFFGEGSRLTVL.

DNA of the CDR3: TGTGCCAGCAGCTTAGTTGTGAGCTCCTACAATGAGCAGTTCTTC. Residues: CASSLVVSSYNEQFF. V usage is TRBV11-3 and J usage is TRBJ2-1; unclear D gene. This CDR3 is 15 amino acids long. The ends were cut back, 1 base at V and 0 bases at J, with 7 bases in the middle. Germline assignment: CDR1 SGHNT and CDR2 YENEEA.

V gene TRBV30 combines with J gene TRBJ1-1, with 9 bases aligning to TRBD1. Unmatched junction bases numbered 9, after V lost 4 bases and J lost 0 bases. The length of the CDR3 is 16 residues. Germline V lookup: CDR1 GTSNPN, CDR2 SVGIG (reference sequence). The CDR3 nucleotides are TGTGCCTGGAAAGGCGGGACAGGGCTTATGAACACTGAAGCTTTCTTT. Translating it yields CAWKGGTGLMNTEAFF.

The chain uses TRBV12-3 or TRBV12-4 and TRBJ1-2, with TRBD1 as a possible D gene (5 bases). The CDR3 has 13 residues. V lost 8 bases and J 0 bases, leaving 10 bases between the germline ends. CDR3 protein: CASGGTTNYGYTF. DNA of the CDR3: TGTGCCAGCGGGGGGACCACTAACTATGGCTACACCTTC.

This clone showed up just a few times. Other DNA sequences of this sample code for an identical CDR3. The chain links TRBV27 to TRBJ1-1; D gene uncertain. This CDR3 comprises 12 residues. Trimming cost V 4 bases and J 2 bases, with 5 bases left between them. The germline V gene encodes CDR1 MNHEY and CDR2 SMNVEV (reference sequence). The CDR3 DNA is TGTGCCAGCAGTTCGGTTAACACTGAAGCTTTCTTT. It translates to CASSSVNTEAFF.

The chain carries TRBV7-9 and TRBJ1-1, with unresolved D. Germline CDR1 reads SEHNR; CDR2 reads FQNEAQ (reference sequence). The CDR3 is 15 amino acids. Trimming stripped 5 bases from V and 2 bases from J, with 15 bases between. This CDR3 is CASSPPLPGNTEAFF. CDR3 bases: TGTGCCAGCAGCCCCCCGCTCCCGGGAAACACTGAAGCTTTCTTT.

This sequence joins TRBV19 and TRBJ2-3; D is ambiguous. The V end was cut by 2 bases, the J end by 2 bases, with 8 bases between. CDR3 length: 14 residues. Per the germline V gene, CDR1 is LNHDA and CDR2 is SQIVND (reference sequence). CDR3 residues: CASSINSPTDTQYF. The CDR3 DNA reads as TGTGCCAGTAGTATAAACAGCCCCACAGATACGCAGTATTTT.

The J gene is TRBJ2-3, the V gene TRBV21-1; no DNA check was done on the table's D call, TRBD1. TRBV21-1 represents a pseudogene. CDR3 length: 16 residues. CDR3 sequence (DNA): TGTGCCAGCAGCAAAACGCAGGGGCCGAGCACAGATACGCAGTATTTT. Residues: CASSKTQGPSTDTQYF.

The chain employs TRBV6-6 and TRBJ1-1, with 8 bases that match TRBD1. Unmatched junction bases numbered 4, after V lost 6 bases and J lost 7 bases. Germline-derived CDR1 and CDR2 are MNHNY and SVGAGI (reference sequence). This CDR3 is 12 amino acids long. The CDR3 DNA is TGTGCCAGCAGGACAGGGGACGTTGAAGCTTTCTTT. Translation: CASRTGDVEAFF.

V is TRBV4-2 and J is TRBJ1-2, with 7 bases lining up with TRBD1. Germline CDR1 reads LGHNA; CDR2 reads YNFKEQ. CDR3 length: 16 amino acids. J gave up 4 bases and V 0 bases, and 8 bases lay outside the gene matches. The chain's CDR3 is CASSQDSGGTAYGYTF. The CDR3 bases are TGTGCCAGCAGCCAAGATTCTGGCGGGACAGCCTATGGCTACACCTTC.

The chain is built from TRBV7-3 and TRBJ2-1, with 7 bases that match TRBD2. With 2 bases clipped from V and 9 bases from J, the junction kept 4 bases outside the gene matches. The CDR3 consists of 13 residues. Germline V gene data show CDR1 as SGHTA and CDR2 as FQGTGA. The CDR3 reads CASSLAREGEQFF. CDR3 in DNA: TGTGCCAGCAGCTTAGCCAGGGAGGGTGAGCAGTTCTTC.

This chain connects TRBV9 to TRBJ1-2; 7 bases line up with TRBD1. V lost 3 bases, J lost 4 bases, and 9 bases stayed unmatched. The CDR3 totals 15 residues. CDR1 and CDR2 (germline): SGDLS, YYNGEE. CDR3 coding DNA: TGTGCCAGCAGCGCCTTGACAGGGTTTTCCTATGGCTACACCTTC. As protein: CASSALTGFSYGYTF.

The J gene is TRBJ1-1, the V gene TRBV14; 8 bases are a match to TRBD1. Germline V gene data show CDR1 as SGHDN and CDR2 as FVKESK. CDR3 size: 17 residues. Unmatched junction bases numbered 15, after V lost 4 bases and J lost 5 bases. The CDR3: CASSLFPGRQGTTEAFF. Here the CDR3 DNA reads TGTGCCAGCAGCCTCTTTCCGGGGAGACAGGGGACGACTGAAGCTTTCTTT.

This chain joins TRBV5-1 and TRBJ2-1, with 13 bases lining up with TRBD2. Germline-derived CDR1 and CDR2 are SGHRS and YFSETQ. CDR3 length equals 14 residues. V shed 4 bases and J 8 bases; nucleotides not matched to a gene: 3. CDR3 nucleotide sequence: TGCGCCAGCAGCCGGACTAGCGGGAGCTATGAGCAGTTCTTC. Encoded protein: CASSRTSGSYEQFF.

This chain links TRBV2 with TRBJ2-2; 9 bases align to TRBD1. The CDR3 loop spans 13 amino acids. V lost 8 bases to trimming and J lost 7 bases; unmatched junction nucleotides: 5. Germline loops: CDR1 SNHLY, CDR2 FYNNEI. CDR3 coding DNA: TGTGCCAGCGAGACAGGGGGGCGCGGGGAGCTGTTTTTT. Residues: CASETGGRGELFF. The full variable domain, its missing parts supplied by reference TRBV2 and TRBJ2-2, is EPEVTQTPSHQVTQMGQEVILRCVPISNHLYFYWYRQILGQKVEFLVSFYNNEISEKSEIFDDQFSVERPDGSNFTLKIRSTKLEDSAMYFCASETGGRGELFFGEGSRLTVL.

This clone turned up a few times. The junction differs from germline at one of its ends, possibly a read error. The rearrangement links TRBV3-1 (or the pseudogene TRBV3-2) to TRBJ1-5; possibly TRBD1 for D (5 bases). Germline V gives CDR1 LGHDT, CDR2 YNNKEL (reference sequence). The CDR3 contains 12 residues. This CDR3 reads CASSQDMTVLSF. CDR3 bases: TGTGCCAGCAGCCAAGATATGACAGTGCTCTCTTTT.

This chain uses TRBV28 with TRBJ2-7; D is perhaps TRBD2 (5 bases). The CDR3 loop spans 13 amino acids. Deletions cut 3 bases from V and 7 bases from J, with 13 bases between. Germline assignment: CDR1 MDHEN and CDR2 SYDVKM. CDR3 DNA: TGTGCCAGCAGTTTTCGGACCCGGGGTGAGCAGTACTTC. Protein: CASSFRTRGEQYF.

The genes are TRBV12-5 and TRBJ1-5; no clear D gene. There are 17 residues in the CDR3. Between the trimmed V and J ends, which lost 2 bases and 0 bases, there was a span of 14 bases. Germline V gene data show CDR1 as LGHNT and CDR2 as FRNRAP. The CDR3 spells CASGLILDNYSNQPQHF. The DNA for the CDR3 is TGTGCTAGTGGTTTGATCCTCGACAATTATAGCAATCAGCCCCAGCATTTT.

V usage is TRBV29-1 and J usage is TRBJ1-2, with D maybe TRBD1 (5 bases). The V and J ends lost 3 bases and 3 bases respectively, with 8 bases between them. CDR1 and CDR2 (germline): SQVTM, ANQGSEA. The CDR3 is 12 residues long. As DNA, the CDR3 is TGCAGCGTTGATCGGGACTACTATGGCTACACCTTC. Protein: CSVDRDYYGYTF.

The chain is built from TRBV2 and TRBJ2-1; 9 bases are shared with TRBD1. Per the germline V gene, CDR1 is SNHLY and CDR2 is FYNNEI. The CDR3 extends over 15 amino acids. Unmatched junction bases numbered 1, after V lost 2 bases and J lost 2 bases. The CDR3 DNA sequence: TGTGCCAGCAGTGAACGACAGGGGGCCTACAATGAGCAGTTCTTC. Residues: CASSERQGAYNEQFF.

The V and J genes are TRBV6-2 or TRBV6-3 and TRBJ1-6; 9 nucleotides agree with TRBD1. CDR1 and CDR2 from the germline V gene are MNHEY and SVGEGT. The trim removed 0 bases at V and 0 bases at J, leaving 9 bases unmatched. The CDR3 totals 20 residues. The chain's CDR3 is CASSYSPGQGRSSYNSPLHF. The CDR3 DNA is TGTGCCAGCAGTTACTCACCGGGACAGGGTCGATCCTCCTATAATTCACCCCTCCACTTT.

The chain is built from TRBV18 and TRBJ2-1, with 7 bases lining up with TRBD1. V was clipped by 4 bases and J by 9 bases; unmatched bases: 12. The CDR3 runs 15 residues. Germline assignment: CDR1 KGHSH and CDR2 LQKENI. CDR3 loop: CASSRETGIRGEQFF. In DNA, the CDR3 is TGTGCCAGCTCACGTGAGACAGGGATTAGAGGTGAGCAGTTCTTC.

The chain uses TRBV14 and TRBJ1-3; perhaps TRBD1 as D (6 bases). Germline V gene sequence: CDR1 SGHDN, CDR2 FVKESK. The CDR3 covers 16 residues. V was trimmed by 4 bases and J by 1 base, leaving 14 bases between them. The CDR3 DNA reads as TGTGCCAGCAGCCGAATATCAGGGGTTTCTGGAAACACCATATATTTT. Translation gives CASSRISGVSGNTIYF.

The rearrangement joins TRBV5-1 to TRBJ2-1; no reliable D call. This CDR3 has 16 amino acids. The V end lost 4 bases, the J end lost 0 bases, and 14 bases lay between the germline ends. The germline V gene encodes CDR1 SGHRS and CDR2 YFSETQ. CDR3 loop: CASSPRSQSSYNEQFF. The CDR3, as DNA: TGCGCCAGCAGCCCGCGGAGCCAGAGCTCCTACAATGAGCAGTTCTTC.